This TCR beta chain is drawn from a study of CD8 T cells in Susac syndrome. About 0.5 to 1 ug RNA was reverse transcribed with random hexamers. Amplification of TCR beta CDR3 used immunoSEQ multiplex PCR across 54 Vbeta and 13 Jbeta. TCRdb re-analysed the immunoSEQ multiplex PCR reads in MiXCR, keeping a single row per CDR3 protein. The data show about 85,000 distinct CDR3 sequences, more than 85% seen once. Whole-study results and caveats: Within total CD8+ repertoires, 15 to 20 Susac-specific public clones were found, and within CD8+ TEMRA repertoires, several.

In the case of this clonotype: Its antigen is not known.

Material for sequencing was CD8+ T cells from PBMCs. This sequence was found in a human donor with Susac syndrome.

The CDR3 DNA reads as TGTGCCAGTAGTATATCAGGGGGCGATGGGACCTACAATGAGCAGTTCTTC. This encodes CASSISGGDGTYNEQFF. The chain recombines TRBV19 with TRBJ2-1; 8 bases map to TRBD1. Germline V gene sequence: CDR1 LNHDA, CDR2 SQIVND (reference sequence). The J segment lost 2 bases and the V segment lost 2 bases, leaving 8 bases of the junction unmatched. This CDR3 has 17 residues.